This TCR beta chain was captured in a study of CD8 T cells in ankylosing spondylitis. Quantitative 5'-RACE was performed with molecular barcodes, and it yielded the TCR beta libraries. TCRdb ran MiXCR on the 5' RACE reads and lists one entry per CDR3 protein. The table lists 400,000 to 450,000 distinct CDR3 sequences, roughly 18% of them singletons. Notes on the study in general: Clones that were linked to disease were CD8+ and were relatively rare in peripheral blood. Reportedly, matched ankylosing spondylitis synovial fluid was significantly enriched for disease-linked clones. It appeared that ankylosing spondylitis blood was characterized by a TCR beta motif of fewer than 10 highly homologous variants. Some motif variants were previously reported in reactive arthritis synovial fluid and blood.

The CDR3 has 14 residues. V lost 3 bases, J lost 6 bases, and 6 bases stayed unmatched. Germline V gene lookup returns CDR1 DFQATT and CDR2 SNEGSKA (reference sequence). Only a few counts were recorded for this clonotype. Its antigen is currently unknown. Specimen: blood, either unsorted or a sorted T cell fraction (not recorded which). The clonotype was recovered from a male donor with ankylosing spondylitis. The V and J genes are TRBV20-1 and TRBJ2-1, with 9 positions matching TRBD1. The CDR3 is CSASWTGVGNEQFF. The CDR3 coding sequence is TGCAGTGCTAGTTGGACAGGGGTCGGCAATGAGCAGTTCTTC.